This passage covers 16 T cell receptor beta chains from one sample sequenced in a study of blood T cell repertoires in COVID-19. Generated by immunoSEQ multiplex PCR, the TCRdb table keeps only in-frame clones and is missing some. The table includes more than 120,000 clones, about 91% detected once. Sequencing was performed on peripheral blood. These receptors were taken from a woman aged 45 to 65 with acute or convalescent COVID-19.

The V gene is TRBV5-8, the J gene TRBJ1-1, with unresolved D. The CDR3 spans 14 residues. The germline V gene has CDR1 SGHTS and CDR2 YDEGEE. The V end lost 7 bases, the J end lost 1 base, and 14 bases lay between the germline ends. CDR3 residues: CASPTLLSNTEAFF. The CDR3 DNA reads TGTGCCAGCCCGACCTTACTATCGAACACTGAAGCTTTCTTT.

The CDR3 here is CAWSAPRSGSNNEQFF. In DNA form, the CDR3 reads TGTGCCTGGAGTGCCCCCAGGAGCGGGAGCAACAATGAGCAGTTCTTC. This chain links TRBV30 with TRBJ2-1; 8 bases are a match to TRBD2. The germline V gene has CDR1 GTSNPN and CDR2 SVGIG (reference sequence). The V gene end was trimmed by 1 base and the J gene end by 5 bases; junction bases not matched to a gene: 10. The CDR3 is made up of 16 amino acids.

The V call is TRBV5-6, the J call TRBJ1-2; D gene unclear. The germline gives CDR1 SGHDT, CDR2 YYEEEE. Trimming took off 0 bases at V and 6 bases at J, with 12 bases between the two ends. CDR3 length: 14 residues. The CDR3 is CASSLASGVDGYTF. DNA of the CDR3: TGTGCCAGCAGCTTGGCCTCGGGAGTGGATGGCTACACCTTC.

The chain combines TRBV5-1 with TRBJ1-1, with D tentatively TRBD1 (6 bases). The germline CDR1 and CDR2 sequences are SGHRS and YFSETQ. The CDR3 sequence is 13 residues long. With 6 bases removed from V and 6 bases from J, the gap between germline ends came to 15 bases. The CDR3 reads CASTIEGGPEAFF. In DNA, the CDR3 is TGCGCCAGCACCATCGAGGGGGGGCCTGAAGCTTTCTTT. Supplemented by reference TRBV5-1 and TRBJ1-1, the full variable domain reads KAGVTQTPRYLIKTRGQQVTLSCSPISGHRSVSWYQQTPGQGLQFLFEYFSETQRNKGNFPGRFSGRQFSNSRSEMNVSTLELGDSALYLCASTIEGGPEAFFGQGTRLTVV.

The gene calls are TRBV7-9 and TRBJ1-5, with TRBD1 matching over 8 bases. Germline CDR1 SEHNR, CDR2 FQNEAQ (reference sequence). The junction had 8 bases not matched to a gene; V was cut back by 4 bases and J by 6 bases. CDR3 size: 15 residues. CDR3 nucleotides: TGTGCCAGCAGCTCCAGCGACAGGGGAGGTCAGCCCCAGCATTTT. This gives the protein CASSSSDRGGQPQHF.

CDR3 sequence (DNA): TGCAGTGCTGGACTAGCGGGGACCCAGTACTTC. Amino acids: CSAGLAGTQYF. The chain joins TRBV20-1 to TRBJ2-5; 11 bases align to TRBD2. Germline-derived CDR1 and CDR2 are DFQATT and SNEGSKA (reference sequence). CDR3 size: 11 residues. V gave up 5 bases and J gave up 7 bases; unmatched junction bases: 0.

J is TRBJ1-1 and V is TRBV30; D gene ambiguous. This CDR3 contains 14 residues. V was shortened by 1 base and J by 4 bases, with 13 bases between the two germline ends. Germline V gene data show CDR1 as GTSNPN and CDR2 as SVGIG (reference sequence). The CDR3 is CAWSGAVRFTEAFF. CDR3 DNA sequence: TGTGCCTGGAGTGGGGCAGTAAGGTTCACTGAAGCTTTCTTT.

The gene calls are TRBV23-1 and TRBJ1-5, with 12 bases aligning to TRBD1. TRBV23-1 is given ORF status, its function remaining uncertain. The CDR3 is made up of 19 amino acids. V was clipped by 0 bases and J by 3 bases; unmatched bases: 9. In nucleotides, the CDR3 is TGCGCCAGCAGTCAATCTGGGACAGGGGGCCCATTAGACAATCAGCCCCAGCATTTT. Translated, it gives CASSQSGTGGPLDNQPQHF.

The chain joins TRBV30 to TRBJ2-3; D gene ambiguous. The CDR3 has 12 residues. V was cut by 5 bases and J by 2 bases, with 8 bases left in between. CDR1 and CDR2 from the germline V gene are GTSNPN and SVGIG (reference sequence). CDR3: CAWGPVTDTQYF. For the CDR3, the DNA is TGTGCCTGGGGGCCCGTCACAGATACGCAGTATTTT.

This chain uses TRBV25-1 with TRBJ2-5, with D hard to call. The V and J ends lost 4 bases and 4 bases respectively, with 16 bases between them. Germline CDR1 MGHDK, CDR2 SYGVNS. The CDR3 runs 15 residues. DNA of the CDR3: TGTGCCAGCAGTGGACGAGGCCCCTCCCGAGAGACCCAGTACTTC. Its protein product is CASSGRGPSRETQYF.

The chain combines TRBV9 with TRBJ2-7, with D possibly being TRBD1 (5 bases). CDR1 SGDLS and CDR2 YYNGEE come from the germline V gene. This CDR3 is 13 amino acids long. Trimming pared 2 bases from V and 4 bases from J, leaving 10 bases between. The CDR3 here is CASSVLSGYEQYF. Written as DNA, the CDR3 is TGTGCCAGCAGCGTCCTATCAGGGTACGAGCAGTACTTC.

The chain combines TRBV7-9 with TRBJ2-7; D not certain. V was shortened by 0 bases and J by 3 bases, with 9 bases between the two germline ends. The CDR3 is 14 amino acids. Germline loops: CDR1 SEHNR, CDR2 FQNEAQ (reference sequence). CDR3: CASSLASTSYEQYF. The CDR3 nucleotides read TGTGCCAGCAGCTTAGCGTCGACAAGCTACGAGCAGTACTTC.

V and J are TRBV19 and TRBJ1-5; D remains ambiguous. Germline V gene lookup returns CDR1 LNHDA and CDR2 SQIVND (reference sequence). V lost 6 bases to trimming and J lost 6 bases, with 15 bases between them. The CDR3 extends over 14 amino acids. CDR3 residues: CASSLKRNGQPQHF. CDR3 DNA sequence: TGTGCCAGTAGCTTGAAGCGTAATGGTCAGCCCCAGCATTTT.

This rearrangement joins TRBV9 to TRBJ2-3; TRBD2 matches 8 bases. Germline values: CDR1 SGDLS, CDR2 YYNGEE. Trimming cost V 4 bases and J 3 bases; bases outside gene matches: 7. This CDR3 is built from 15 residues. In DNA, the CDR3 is TGTGCCAGCAGCCTTGAAGGCGGGGGGACAGATACGCAGTATTTT. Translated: CASSLEGGGTDTQYF.

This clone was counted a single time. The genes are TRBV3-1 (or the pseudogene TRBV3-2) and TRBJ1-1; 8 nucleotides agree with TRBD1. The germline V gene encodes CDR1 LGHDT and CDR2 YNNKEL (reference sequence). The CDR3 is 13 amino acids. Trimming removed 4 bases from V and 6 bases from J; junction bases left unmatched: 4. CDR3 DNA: TGTGCCAGCAGCCCCGGACAGGGAGCTGAAGCTTTCTTT. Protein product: CASSPGQGAEAFF.

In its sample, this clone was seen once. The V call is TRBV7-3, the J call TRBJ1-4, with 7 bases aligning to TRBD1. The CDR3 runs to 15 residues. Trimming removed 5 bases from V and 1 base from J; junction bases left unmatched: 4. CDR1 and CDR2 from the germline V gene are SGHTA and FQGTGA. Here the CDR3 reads CASSATGLTNEKLFF. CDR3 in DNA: TGTGCCAGCAGCGCGACAGGGCTAACTAATGAAAAACTGTTTTTT.